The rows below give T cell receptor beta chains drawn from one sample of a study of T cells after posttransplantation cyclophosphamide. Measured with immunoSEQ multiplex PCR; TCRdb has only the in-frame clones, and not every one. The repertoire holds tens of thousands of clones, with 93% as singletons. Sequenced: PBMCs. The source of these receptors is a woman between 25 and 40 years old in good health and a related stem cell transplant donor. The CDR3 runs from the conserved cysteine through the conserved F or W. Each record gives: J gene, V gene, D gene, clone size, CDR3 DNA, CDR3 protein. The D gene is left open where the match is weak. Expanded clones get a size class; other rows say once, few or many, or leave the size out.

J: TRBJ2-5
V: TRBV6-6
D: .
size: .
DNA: TGTGCCAGCAGTTACGGACAGAGCCAAGAGACCCAGTACTTC
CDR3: CASSYGQSQETQYF

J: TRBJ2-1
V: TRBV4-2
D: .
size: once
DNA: TGTGCCAGCAGCCGGATACGGCAGGGATTGAACTCCTACAATGAGCAGTTCTTC
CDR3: CASSRIRQGLNSYNEQFF

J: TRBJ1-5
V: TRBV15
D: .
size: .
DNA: TGTGCCACCAGCAGAGAGGACAGCCCCAATCAGCCCCAGCATTTT
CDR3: CATSREDSPNQPQHF

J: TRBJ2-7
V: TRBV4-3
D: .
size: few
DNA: TGCGCCAGCAGCCAAGTGTATACAGGGTTCTACGAGCAGTACTTC
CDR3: CASSQVYTGFYEQYF

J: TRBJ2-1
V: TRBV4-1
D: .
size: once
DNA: TGCGCCAGCGCTAATCAACATTGGGATGAGCAGTTCTTC
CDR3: CASANQHWDEQFF

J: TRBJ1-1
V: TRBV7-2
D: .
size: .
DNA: TGTGCCAGCAGCAAGACAGTTACGAACACTGAAGCTTTCTTT
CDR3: CASSKTVTNTEAFF

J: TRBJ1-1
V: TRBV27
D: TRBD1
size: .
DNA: TGTGCCAGCAGTTCCCGGACAGGGAACACTGAAGCTTTCTTT
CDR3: CASSSRTGNTEAFF

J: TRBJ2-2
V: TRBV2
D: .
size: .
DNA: TGTGCCAACTCCAGGGATGGCGGGGAGCTGTTTTTT
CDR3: CANSRDGGELFF

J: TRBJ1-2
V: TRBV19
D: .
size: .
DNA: TGTGCCAGTAGTCCAACGGCTGGAACCGGTGGCTACACCTTC
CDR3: CASSPTAGTGGYTF

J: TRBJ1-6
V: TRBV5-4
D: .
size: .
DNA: TGTGCCAGCAGTTCTCGACAGACCCTTTCACCCCTCCACTTT
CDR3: CASSSRQTLSPLHF

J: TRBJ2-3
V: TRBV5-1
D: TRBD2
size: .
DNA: TGCGCCAGCAGCTTGGACGGCGGGAGAGCAGATACGCAGTATTTT
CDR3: CASSLDGGRADTQYF

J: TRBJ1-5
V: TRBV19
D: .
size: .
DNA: TGTGCCAGTAGTATCATGACCGGTATTAGCAATCAGCCCCAGCATTTT
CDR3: CASSIMTGISNQPQHF

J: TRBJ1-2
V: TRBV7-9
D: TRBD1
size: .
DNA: TGTGCCAGCAGCTTAGGGGGGACAGGCGGTAACTATGGCTACACCTTC
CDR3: CASSLGGTGGNYGYTF

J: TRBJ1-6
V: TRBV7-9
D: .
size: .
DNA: TGTGCCAGCAGCCTATTTACGGACGGCGATTCACCCCTCCACTTT
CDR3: CASSLFTDGDSPLHF

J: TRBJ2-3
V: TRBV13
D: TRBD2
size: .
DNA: TGTGCCAGCAGCTTAGGGTCTAGCGGGGGGAACACAGATACGCAGTATTTT
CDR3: CASSLGSSGGNTDTQYF

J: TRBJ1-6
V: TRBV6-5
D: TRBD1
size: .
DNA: TGTGCCAGCAGTACCGACAGGGCCAATTCACCCCTCCACTTT
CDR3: CASSTDRANSPLHF

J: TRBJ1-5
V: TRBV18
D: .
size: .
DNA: TGTGCCAGCTCTCCCCCGCAGGGACGCAATCAGCCCCAGCATTTT
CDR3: CASSPPQGRNQPQHF

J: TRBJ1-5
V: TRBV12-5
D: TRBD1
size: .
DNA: TGTGCTAGTGGAGAAGGACAGGGGATATTTCGCAATCAGCCCCAGCATTTT
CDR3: CASGEGQGIFRNQPQHF

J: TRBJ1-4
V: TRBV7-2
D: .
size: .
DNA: TGTGCCAGCAGCTTTGGAGGGAATGAAAAACTGTTTTTT
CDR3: CASSFGGNEKLFF

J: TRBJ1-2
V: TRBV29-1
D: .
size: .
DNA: TGCAGCGTTGCTAGGGGTTTCGAGTATGGCTACACCTTC
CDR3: CSVARGFEYGYTF

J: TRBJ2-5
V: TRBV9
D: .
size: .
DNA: TGTGCCAGCAGCGTAGTCAGTGGAGAGACCCAGTACTTC
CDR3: CASSVVSGETQYF

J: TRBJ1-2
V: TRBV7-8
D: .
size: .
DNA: TGTGCCAGCAGCGCCCTCCGGACGGACAACTATGGCTACACCTTC
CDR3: CASSALRTDNYGYTF

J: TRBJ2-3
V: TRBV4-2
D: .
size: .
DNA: TGTGCCAGCAGCCCTACGGACACAGATACGCAGTATTTT
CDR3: CASSPTDTDTQYF

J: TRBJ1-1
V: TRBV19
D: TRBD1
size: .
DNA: TGTGCCAGTAGTGTAGGACAGGTACGCACTGAAGCTTTCTTT
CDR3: CASSVGQVRTEAFF

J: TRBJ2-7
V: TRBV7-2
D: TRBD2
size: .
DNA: TGTGCCAGCAGGCGACTAGCGGGGGCCTACTACGAGCAGTACTTC
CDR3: CASRRLAGAYYEQYF

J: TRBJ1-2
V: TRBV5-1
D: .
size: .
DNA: TGCGCCAGCAGCCCCGGGGACAACCAAAACTATGGCTACACCTTC
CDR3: CASSPGDNQNYGYTF

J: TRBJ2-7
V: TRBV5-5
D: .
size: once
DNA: TGTGCCAGCAGCTTTCGCTCTAGCGAGGTCTACGAGCAGTACTTC
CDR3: CASSFRSSEVYEQYF

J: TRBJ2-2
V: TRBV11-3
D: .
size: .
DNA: TGTGCCAGCAGCCCAGACACCGGGGAGCTGTTTTTT
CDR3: CASSPDTGELFF

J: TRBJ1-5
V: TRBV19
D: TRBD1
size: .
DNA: TGTGCCAGCGCGACAGGGTTAAGTCAGCCCCAGCATTTT
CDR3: CASATGLSQPQHF

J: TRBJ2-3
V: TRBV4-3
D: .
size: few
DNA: TGCGCCAGCAGCCAAGATGGGGGCGATACGCAGTATTTT
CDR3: CASSQDGGDTQYF

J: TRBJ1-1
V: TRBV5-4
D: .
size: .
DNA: TGTGCCAGCAGATTAGATTTCGACGGGAACACTGAAGCTTTCTTT
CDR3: CASRLDFDGNTEAFF

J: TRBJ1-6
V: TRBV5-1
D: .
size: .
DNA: TGCGCCAGCAGCTTGGCCGAGACAGGCCCCGCTAATTCACCCCTCCACTTT
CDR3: CASSLAETGPANSPLHF

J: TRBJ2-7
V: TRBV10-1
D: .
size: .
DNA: TGCGCCAGCAGTGAGTGGGGCAGGGGTAACGAGCAGTACTTC
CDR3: CASSEWGRGNEQYF

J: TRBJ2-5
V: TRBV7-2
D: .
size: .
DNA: TGTGCCAGCAGCTTCGGGCCCCAAGAGACCCAGTACTTC
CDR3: CASSFGPQETQYF

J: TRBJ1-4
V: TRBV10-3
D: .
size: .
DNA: TGTGCCATCAGTGAGTCACGGGGGGCTAATGAAAAACTGTTTTTT
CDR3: CAISESRGANEKLFF

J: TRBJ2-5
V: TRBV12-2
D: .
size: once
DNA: TGTGCAAGTCGCTTCGACCCCGGGGGTAGCGGGGGGTCTAAAGAGACCCAGTACTTC
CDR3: CASRFDPGGSGGSKETQYF

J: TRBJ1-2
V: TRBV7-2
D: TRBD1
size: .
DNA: TGTGCCAGCAACCGGGACAGGGCTGGCTACACCTTC
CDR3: CASNRDRAGYTF

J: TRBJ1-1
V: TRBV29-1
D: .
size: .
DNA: TGCAGCGTTGGGGGGGGGTCTTTGACGGGGGACACTGAAGCTTTCTTT
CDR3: CSVGGGSLTGDTEAFF

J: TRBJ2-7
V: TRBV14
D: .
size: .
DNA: TGTGCCAGCAGCCCCCGAGGCAGCTACGAGCAGTACTTC
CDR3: CASSPRGSYEQYF

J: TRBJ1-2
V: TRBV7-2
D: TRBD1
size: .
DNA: TGTGCCAGCAGCTTAGCGCTCACAGGGGTTAACTATGGCTACACCTTC
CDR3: CASSLALTGVNYGYTF

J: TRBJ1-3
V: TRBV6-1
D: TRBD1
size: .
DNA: TGTGCCAGCAGTGAAGCGCAGGGGGCGGGTGGAAACACCATATATTTT
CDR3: CASSEAQGAGGNTIYF

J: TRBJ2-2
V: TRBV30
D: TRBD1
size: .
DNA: TGTGCCTGGAACTCACAGGGGAACGGGGAGCTGTTTTTT
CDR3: CAWNSQGNGELFF